This TCR beta chain was documented in a study of beta chain features in type 1 diabetes (dated by TCRdb to 2017 to 2018). General notes on the study: Patients and healthy donors did not differ in mean age, gender distribution, total cell number or subset yield. A total of some 110 million sorted cells were examined across all samples, and a strong correlation was observed between cell number per subset and RNA yield. The study compared the TCRB repertoires of sorted circulating CD4+ T cell subsets in recently diagnosed type 1 diabetes patients with those in matched healthy donors. Regulatory and stem cell-like memory subsets were obtained from only 8 patients and roughly eight healthy donors, while naive and central memory subsets were obtained from all 30 or so donors.

Here is what the overall study found, with its caveats: HLA sub-analyses involved small numbers of individuals, so any influence of HLA type on TCRB rearrangement remained unresolved. Because cDNA was sequenced instead of genomic DNA, activated cells with high expression could be over-represented, although the groups did not differ in activation or CD3 levels. The naive, central memory and regulatory TCRB repertoires appeared to resemble one another more closely among patients than among healthy donors. Type 1 diabetes patients showed a moderate but significant shortening of TCRB CDR3 length in all four CD4+ subsets. At VDJ recombination sites, type 1 diabetes patients had fewer insertions and more deleted nucleotides, which implies abnormalities in thymic rearrangement. PCR might favor shorter templates, but patient and control samples were amplified and corrected together, so any skew would affect both groups equally.

All of the isolated RNA was reverse transcribed with the High Capacity cDNA Reverse Transcription Kit, so expressed TCRB transcripts were sequenced. Naive, central memory and regulatory T cell samples underwent deep immunoSEQ sequencing, averaging roughly 3.5 million total reads per sample. Sorted cells were lysed in RLT buffer and RNA was extracted with DNase-treated RNeasy Micro or Mini kits, depending on cell number. Each cell subset was processed on its own to prevent cross-contamination, while patient and healthy donor samples were processed together. Using the immunoSEQ multiplex PCR, TCRB sequences were amplified from cDNA into 87-bp fragments spanning the CDR3 region. Sequencing of the amplicons was performed on the Illumina HiSeq platform. Regarding the original processing steps: Synthetic template baselines were used to correct PCR bias computationally, reads within Hamming distance 2 were collapsed together, and singletons that could not be merged were discarded. Reads were aligned to IMGT to assign V, D and J genes, CDR3 length, and insertions or deletions at six rearrangement sites. Clonotype counts were normalized to sorted cell number within each subset before computing true diversity and Gini coefficients with the tcR R package. The overlap coefficient, calculated on TCRB nucleotide sequences, was used to quantify repertoire sharing. Out-of-frame TCRB sequences from naive cells were analyzed to stand in for the pre-selection repertoire. TCRdb re-hosts the immuneACCESS table, in-frame sequences only. Its copies lack some clones; in the studies checked, an unresolved V gene accounts for under half of them, and the cause for the rest is not known. The DNA gave D and trimming, while V, J and clone size come from that table. This sample is represented by some 640,000 clones; over 12% of them were singletons. Approximately 0.039% of the sample rests with the top ten.

Each donor gave one peripheral blood draw, averaging about 100 mL, which was collected into heparinised tubes. Using a panel that included CD45RO, CCR7, CD25, CD127, CD95 and CD27, naive, central memory, regulatory and stem cell-like memory CD4+ T cells were sorted on a BD FACSAria II. Every sorted population had a purity above 95%. PBMCs were isolated immediately by Lymphoprep density gradient centrifugation and stained directly without culture. So that batch effects would be minimized, each experiment stained and sorted samples in pairs, pairing one healthy donor with one patient. The CDR3 sequence holds 15 residues, the cysteine and phenylalanine included. Of all the DNA, just the CDR3 is kept, 45 bases in frame from base 1. Relative to germline, V is 5 bases shorter and J is 8 bases shorter, with 16 bases between their ends. CDR1 and CDR2 were assigned from the germline V gene (reference sequence) as LNHDA and SQIVND.

A remark on this clone: Its antigen has not been determined. The sample holds no much larger clone one base away, and base qualities are not on file.

The sample consisted of naive CD4+ T cells from blood. The sample's cell subset or site label is to be understood as: true naive CD4+ T cells. The clonotype was recovered from a man aged 18 to 29 with type 1 diabetes. The receptor chain draws on TRBV19 and TRBJ1-6, and the D gene may be TRBD1, 6 bases matching. The base sequence is TGTGCCAGTAGTCGACGACAGGCTGAGGATTCACCCCTCCACTTT. Translation gives CASSRRQAEDSPLHF.